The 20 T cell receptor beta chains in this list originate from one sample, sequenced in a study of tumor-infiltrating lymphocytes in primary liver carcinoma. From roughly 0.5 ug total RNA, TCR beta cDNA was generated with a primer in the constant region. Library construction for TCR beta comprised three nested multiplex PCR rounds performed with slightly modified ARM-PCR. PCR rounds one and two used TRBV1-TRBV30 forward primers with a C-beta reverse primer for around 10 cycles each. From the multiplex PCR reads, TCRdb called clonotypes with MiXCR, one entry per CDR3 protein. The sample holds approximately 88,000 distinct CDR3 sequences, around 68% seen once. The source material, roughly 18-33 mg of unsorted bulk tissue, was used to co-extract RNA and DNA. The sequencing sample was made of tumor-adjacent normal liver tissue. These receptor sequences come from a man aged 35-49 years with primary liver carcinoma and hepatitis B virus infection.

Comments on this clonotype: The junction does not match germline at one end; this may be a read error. Here the CDR3 reads CTSSSGTSGRDTQYF. The CDR3 nucleotides are TGTACCAGCAGCTCCGGGACTAGCGGGAGGGATACGCAGTATTTC. The chain joins TRBV11-2 to TRBJ2-3, with TRBD2 matching over 16 bases. Germline CDR1 SGHAT, CDR2 FQNNGV. The CDR3 extends over 15 amino acids.

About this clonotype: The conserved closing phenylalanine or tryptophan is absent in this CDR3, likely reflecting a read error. CDR3 loop: CASSYSSTYEQYL. The CDR3 coding sequence is TGTGCCAGCAGTTACTCCAGCACCTACGAGCAGTACTTA. The V gene is TRBV6-5, the J gene TRBJ2-7; the D is unclear. CDR1 MNHEY and CDR2 SVGAGI come from the germline V gene. Trimming pared 0 bases from V and 2 bases from J, leaving 5 bases between. This CDR3 region has 13 residues.

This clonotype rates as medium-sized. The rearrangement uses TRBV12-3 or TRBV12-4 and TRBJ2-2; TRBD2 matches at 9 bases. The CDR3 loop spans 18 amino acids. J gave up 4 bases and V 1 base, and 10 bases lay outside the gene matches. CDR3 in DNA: TGTGCCAGCAGTTTAGATCGTCCTTTGGGACTAGCCACCGGGGAGCTGTTTTTT. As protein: CASSLDRPLGLATGELFF.

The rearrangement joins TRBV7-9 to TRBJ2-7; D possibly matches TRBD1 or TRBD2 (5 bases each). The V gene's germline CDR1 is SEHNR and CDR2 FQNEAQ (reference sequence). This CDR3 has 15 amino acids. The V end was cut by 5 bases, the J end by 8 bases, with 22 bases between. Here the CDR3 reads CASSPRQSATGKQYF. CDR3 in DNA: TGTGCCAGCAGCCCAAGACAGAGTGCTACGGGGAAGCAGTACTTC.

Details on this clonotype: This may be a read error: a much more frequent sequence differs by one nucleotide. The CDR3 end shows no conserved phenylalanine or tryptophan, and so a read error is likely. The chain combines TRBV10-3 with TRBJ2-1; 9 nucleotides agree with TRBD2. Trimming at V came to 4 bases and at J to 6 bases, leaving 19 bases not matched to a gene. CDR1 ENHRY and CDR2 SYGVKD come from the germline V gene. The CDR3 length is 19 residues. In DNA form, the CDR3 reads TGTGCCATCAGTGTCGATGGGACATTTAGCGGGAGTGAGGGCAATGAGCAGTTCTCC. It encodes CAISVDGTFSGSEGNEQFS.

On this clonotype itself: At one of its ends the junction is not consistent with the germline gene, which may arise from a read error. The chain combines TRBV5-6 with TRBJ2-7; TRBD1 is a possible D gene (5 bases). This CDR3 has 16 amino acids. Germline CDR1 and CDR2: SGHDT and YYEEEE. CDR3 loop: CARSLGPLDPAYEQYF. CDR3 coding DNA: TGTGCCAGAAGCTTGGGGCCCCTAGACCCCGCCTACGAGCAGTACTTC.

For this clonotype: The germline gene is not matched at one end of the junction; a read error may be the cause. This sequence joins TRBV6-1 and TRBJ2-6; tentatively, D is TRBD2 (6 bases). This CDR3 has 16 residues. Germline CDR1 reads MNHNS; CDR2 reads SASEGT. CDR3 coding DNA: TGTGCCAGTAGTCCGGGAGAGGGACCCGGGGCCAACGTCCCGACTTTC. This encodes CASSPGEGPGANVPTF.

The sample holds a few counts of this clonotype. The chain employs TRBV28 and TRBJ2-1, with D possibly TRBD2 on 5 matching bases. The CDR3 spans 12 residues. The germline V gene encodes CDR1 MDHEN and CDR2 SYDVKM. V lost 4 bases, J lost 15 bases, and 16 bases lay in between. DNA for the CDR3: TGTGCCAGCAGTTCCTCTCTAGCACTCCCGTTCTTC. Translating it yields CASSSSLALPFF.

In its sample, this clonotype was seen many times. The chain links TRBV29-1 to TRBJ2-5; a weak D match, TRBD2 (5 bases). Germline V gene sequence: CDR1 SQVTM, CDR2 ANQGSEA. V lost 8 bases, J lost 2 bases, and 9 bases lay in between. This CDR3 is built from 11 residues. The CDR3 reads CSHGVQETQYF. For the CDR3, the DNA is TGCAGCCACGGGGTGCAAGAGACCCAGTACTTC.

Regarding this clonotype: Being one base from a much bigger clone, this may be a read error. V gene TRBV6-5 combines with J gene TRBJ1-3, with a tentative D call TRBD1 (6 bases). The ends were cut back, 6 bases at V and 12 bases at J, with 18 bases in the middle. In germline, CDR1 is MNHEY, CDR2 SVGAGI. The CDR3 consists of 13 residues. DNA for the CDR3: TGTGCCAGCAGGTTGTTTAACGGGGACAACATATATTTT. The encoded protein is CASRLFNGDNIYF.

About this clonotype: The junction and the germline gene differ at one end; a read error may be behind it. The CDR3 DNA reads as TGCGCCAACAGCCAAGGCCCCGGGGACTCCTACAATGAGCAGTACTTC. Translating gives CANSQGPGDSYNEQYF. The rearrangement links TRBV4-1 to TRBJ2-1; maybe TRBD2 (6 bases). TRBJ2-7 matches the DNA end more closely, so the J call is doubtful. This CDR3 has 16 residues. Germline lookup yields CDR1 MGHRA and CDR2 YSYEKL.

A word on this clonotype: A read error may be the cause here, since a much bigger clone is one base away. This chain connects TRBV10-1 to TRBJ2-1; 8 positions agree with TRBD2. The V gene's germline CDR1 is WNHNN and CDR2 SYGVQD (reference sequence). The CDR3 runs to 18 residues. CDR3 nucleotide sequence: TGCGCCAACAGTGAGTCGACCGGCAGCGGGAGCTCTAGGAATGAGCAGTTCTTC. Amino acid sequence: CANSESTGSGSSRNEQFF.

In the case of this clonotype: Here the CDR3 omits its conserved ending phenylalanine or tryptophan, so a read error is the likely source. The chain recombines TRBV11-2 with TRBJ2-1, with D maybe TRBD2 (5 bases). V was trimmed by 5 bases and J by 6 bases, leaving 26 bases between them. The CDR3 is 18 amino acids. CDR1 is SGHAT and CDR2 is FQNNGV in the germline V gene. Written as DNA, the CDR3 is TGTGCCAGCAGCCGTACAGAAGGGAGATTAGCGAAGCCCAATGAGCAGTTCCTC. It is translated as CASSRTEGRLAKPNEQFL.

The CDR3 reads CSKGPPSSSYNEQFF. CDR3 in DNA: TGCAGCAAGGGGCCTCCTTCCAGCTCATACAATGAGCAGTTCTTC. The chain combines TRBV29-1 with TRBJ2-1, with D possibly matching TRBD1 (5 bases). The V gene lost 8 bases and the J gene lost 4 bases, with 21 bases spanning the gap. Looked up from germline, CDR1 is SQVTM and CDR2 is ANQGSEA. The CDR3 is 15 residues long.

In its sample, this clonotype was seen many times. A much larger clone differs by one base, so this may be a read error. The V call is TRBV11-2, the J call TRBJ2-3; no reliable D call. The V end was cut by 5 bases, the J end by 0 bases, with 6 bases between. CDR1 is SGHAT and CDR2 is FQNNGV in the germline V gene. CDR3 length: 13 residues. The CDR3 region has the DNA TGTGCCAGCAGCCTCCATAGCACAGATACGCAGTATTTT. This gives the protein CASSLHSTDTQYF. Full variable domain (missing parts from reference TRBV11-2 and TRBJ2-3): EAGVAQSPRYKIIEKRQSVAFWCNPISGHATLYWYQQILGQGPKLLIQFQNNGVVDDSQLPKDRFSAERLKGVDSTLKIQPAKLEDSAVYLCASSLHSTDTQYFGPGTRLTVL.

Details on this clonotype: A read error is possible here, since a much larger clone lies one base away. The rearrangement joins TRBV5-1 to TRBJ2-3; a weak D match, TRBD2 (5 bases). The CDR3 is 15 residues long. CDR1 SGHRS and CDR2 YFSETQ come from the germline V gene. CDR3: CDSSLAPAATDTQYF. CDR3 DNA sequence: TGCGACAGCAGCTTGGCGCCAGCGGCTACAGATACGCAGTATTTT.

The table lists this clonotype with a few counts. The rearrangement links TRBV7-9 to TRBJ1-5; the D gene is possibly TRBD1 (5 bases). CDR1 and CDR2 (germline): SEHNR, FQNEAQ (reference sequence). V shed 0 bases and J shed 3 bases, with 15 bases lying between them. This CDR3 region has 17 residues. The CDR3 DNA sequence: TGTGCCAGCAGCTTAGCGGGAGGGACGGCTTTCAATCAGCCCCAGCATTTT. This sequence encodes CASSLAGGTAFNQPQHF.

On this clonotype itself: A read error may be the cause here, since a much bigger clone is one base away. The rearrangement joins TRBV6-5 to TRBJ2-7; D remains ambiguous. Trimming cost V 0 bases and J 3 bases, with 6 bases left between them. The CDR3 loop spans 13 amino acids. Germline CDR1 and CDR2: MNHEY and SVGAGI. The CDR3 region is CASSYSVDYEQYF. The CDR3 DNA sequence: TGTGCCAGCAGTTACTCGGTAGACTACGAGCAGTACTTC.

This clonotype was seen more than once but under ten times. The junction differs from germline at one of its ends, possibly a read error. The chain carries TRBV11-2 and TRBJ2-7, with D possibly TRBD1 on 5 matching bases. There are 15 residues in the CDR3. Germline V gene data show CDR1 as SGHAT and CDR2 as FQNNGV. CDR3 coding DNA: TGTACCAGCAGTCTGGGGCATTTCAGACTCTACGAGCAGTACTTC. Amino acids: CTSSLGHFRLYEQYF. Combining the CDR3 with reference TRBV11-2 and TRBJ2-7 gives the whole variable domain EAGVAQSPRYKIIEKRQSVAFWCNPISGHATLYWYQQILGQGPKLLIQFQNNGVVDDSQLPKDRFSAERLKGVDSTLKIQPAKLEDSAVYLCTSSLGHFRLYEQYFGPGTRLTVT.

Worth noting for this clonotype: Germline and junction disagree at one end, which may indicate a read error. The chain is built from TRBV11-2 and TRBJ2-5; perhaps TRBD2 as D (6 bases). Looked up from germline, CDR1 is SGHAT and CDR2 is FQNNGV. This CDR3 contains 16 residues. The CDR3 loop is CATRSRDSAHQEIQYF. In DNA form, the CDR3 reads TGTGCCACTAGATCCCGGGACTCGGCCCACCAGGAGATCCAGTACTTC.